These 27 T cell receptor beta chains were sequenced from one sample in a study of cytomegalovirus exposure and HLA in healthy donors. Use of 60 Vbeta and 13 Jbeta primers characterized the PCR. Clones were read by immunoSEQ multiplex PCR, and TCRdb kept only the in-frame ones, dropping some. The sample shows some 190,000 clones, roughly 80% of them seen only once. Sequences were obtained from PBMCs. These receptors came from a woman aged 18-35 years in good health and CMV-seronegative.

The gene calls are TRBV6-1 and TRBJ2-2; 7 bases agree with TRBD2. CDR1 and CDR2 from the germline V gene are MNHNS and SASEGT. V shed 0 bases and J 8 bases; nucleotides not matched to a gene: 9. CDR3 size: 16 residues. The CDR3 DNA reads TGTGCCAGCAGTGAAGCCCTAGCGGTCATGGGGGGGGAGCTGTTTTTT. Its protein product is CASSEALAVMGGELFF.

This clone turned up a few times. The rearrangement uses TRBV9 and TRBJ2-6, with 9 bases matching TRBD1. There are 16 residues in the CDR3. The J segment lost 3 bases and the V segment lost 4 bases, leaving 5 bases of the junction unmatched. CDR1 is SGDLS and CDR2 is YYNGEE in the germline V gene. The CDR3, as DNA: TGTGCCAGCAGCCTCACAGGGGGCGGTGGGGCCAACGTCCTGACTTTC. Residues: CASSLTGGGGANVLTF.

This rearrangement joins TRBV6-6 to TRBJ2-7; weak D call: TRBD1 (5 bases). V was shortened by 6 bases and J by 5 bases, with 14 bases between the two germline ends. CDR1 is MNHNY and CDR2 is SVGAGI in the germline V gene (reference sequence). CDR3 length: 13 residues. CDR3 region: CASRPGYVDEQYF. DNA for the CDR3: TGTGCCAGCAGGCCAGGGTACGTCGACGAGCAGTACTTC.

V gene TRBV21-1 combines with J gene TRBJ1-6; TRBD1 was called by the table and not checked on the DNA. TRBV21-1 is deemed a pseudogene. The CDR3 contains 16 residues. CDR3 DNA sequence: TGTGCCAGCAGTACCGCAGGGACATTATTTGATTCACCCCTCCACTTT. Protein: CASSTAGTLFDSPLHF.

This chain links TRBV2 with TRBJ2-5, with TRBD1 matching 9 bases. Germline V gives CDR1 SNHLY, CDR2 FYNNEI. The CDR3 consists of 14 residues. V lost 6 bases to trimming and J lost 5 bases; unmatched junction nucleotides: 7. The CDR3 bases are TGTGCCAGCAGCCAGGACAGGGGAGAGGAGACCCAGTACTTC. Translation gives CASSQDRGEETQYF.

This clone came up once. The V gene is TRBV4-1, the J gene TRBJ2-7; 11 bases map to TRBD2. From germline, CDR1 is MGHRA and CDR2 YSYEKL. V dropped 4 bases and J dropped 2; count of bases not matched to a gene: 4. The CDR3 is made up of 15 amino acids. Here the CDR3 reads CASSRTSGGPYEQYF. The CDR3 DNA is TGCGCCAGCAGCCGAACTAGCGGGGGCCCCTACGAGCAGTACTTC.

V is TRBV6-5 and J is TRBJ1-4, with no clear D. There are 15 residues in the CDR3. CDR1 and CDR2 (germline): MNHEY, SVGAGI. Trimming cost V 2 bases and J 7 bases, with 14 bases left between them. The CDR3 DNA sequence: TGTGCCAGCAGTTACCGGCGGTCGGGAGGTGAAAAACTGTTTTTT. Translated, it gives CASSYRRSGGEKLFF.

With respect to this clone: A junction end diverges from the germline sequence, so it may reflect a read error. The chain joins TRBV7-2 to TRBJ1-4; 7 nucleotides line up with TRBD1. This CDR3 contains 14 residues. Germline V gene lookup returns CDR1 SGHTA and CDR2 FQGNSA. CDR3 nucleotides: TGTGCCAGCAGTTTAGGGGGCACGGGTGAAAAACTGTTTTTT. Translation: CASSLGGTGEKLFF.

This chain uses TRBV19 with TRBJ2-5; possibly TRBD1 for D (6 bases). Germline V gene sequence: CDR1 LNHDA, CDR2 SQIVND (reference sequence). Trimming took off 3 bases at V and 5 bases at J, with 19 bases between the two ends. CDR3 length equals 16 residues. Here the CDR3 reads CASSMVQGRTWETQYF. The CDR3 bases are TGTGCCAGTAGTATGGTGCAGGGGCGAACTTGGGAGACCCAGTACTTC.

J is TRBJ1-5 and V is TRBV5-5; D is unclear. The CDR3 totals 15 residues. The germline gives CDR1 SGHKS, CDR2 YYEKEE (reference sequence). V lost 4 bases, J lost 3 bases, and 14 bases lay in between. For the CDR3, the DNA is TGTGCCAGCAGCAAAACTACGGAATCCAATCAGCCCCAGCATTTT. This codes for CASSKTTESNQPQHF. Using reference TRBV5-5 and TRBJ1-5 for the parts outside the CDR3, the full variable domain is DAGVTQSPTHLIKTRGQQVTLRCSPISGHKSVSWYQQVLGQGPQFIFQYYEKEERGRGNFPDRFSARQFPNYSSELNVNALLLGDSALYLCASSKTTESNQPQHFGDGTRLSIL.

The CDR3: CASSLEGERNTIYF. In nucleotides, the CDR3 is TGTGCCAGCAGTTTAGAGGGGGAGAGAAACACCATATATTTT. The J gene is TRBJ1-3, the V gene TRBV27; tentatively, D is TRBD1 (6 bases). With 2 bases removed from V and 5 bases from J, the gap between germline ends came to 10 bases. This CDR3 has 14 amino acids. Germline V gives CDR1 MNHEY, CDR2 SMNVEV (reference sequence).

The chain is built from TRBV7-6 and TRBJ1-1; D is perhaps TRBD1 (5 bases). Trimming removed 7 bases from V and 4 bases from J, with 19 bases in between. This CDR3 comprises 15 residues. Germline CDR1 is SGHVS and CDR2 is FNYEAQ. CDR3 coding DNA: TGTGCCAGCACCTTCGGCCGGGGGAGGGGCACTGAAGCTTTCTTT. Encoded protein: CASTFGRGRGTEAFF.

The CDR3 nucleotides read TGTGCCAGCAGTTTCGGACAGGGGGGGGCTGAAGCTTTCTTT. Translating it yields CASSFGQGGAEAFF. V usage is TRBV6-5 and J usage is TRBJ1-1; 10 bases align to TRBD1. CDR1 and CDR2 (germline): MNHEY, SVGAGI. CDR3 length: 14 amino acids. Trimming at V came to 4 bases and at J to 6 bases, leaving 5 bases not matched to a gene.

The rearrangement uses TRBV10-2 and TRBJ2-7, with 7 bases matching TRBD1. This CDR3 has 15 amino acids. The germline V gene has CDR1 WSHSY and CDR2 SAAADI. V trimming: 3 bases; J trimming: 3 bases; junction bases outside the gene matches: 8. The CDR3 is CASSDPAGGFYEQYF. The CDR3 DNA sequence: TGCGCCAGCAGTGACCCGGCAGGGGGTTTCTACGAGCAGTACTTC.

Note on this clone: The junction and the germline gene differ at one end; a read error may be behind it. Additional DNA sequences in this sample encode the identical CDR3. The chain links TRBV29-1 to TRBJ1-2; 8 bases map to TRBD1. Germline V gene data show CDR1 as SQVTM and CDR2 as ANQGSEA. The CDR3 totals 17 residues. The CDR3 DNA reads as TGCAGCGTCGAAGATCGGGGACAGGCCGATCCTAGCTATGGCTACACCTTC. Translated, it gives CSVEDRGQADPSYGYTF.

The chain is built from TRBV28 and TRBJ1-2, with 7 nucleotides matching TRBD1. J was trimmed by 3 bases and V by 8 bases; bases with no gene match: 3. From germline, CDR1 is MDHEN and CDR2 SYDVKM. The CDR3 length is 12 residues. The CDR3 sequence: CASLGQDYGYTF. CDR3 DNA sequence: TGTGCCAGCCTCGGACAGGACTATGGCTACACCTTC.

The V gene is TRBV4-1, the J gene TRBJ1-2; 7 bases are shared with TRBD1. Unmatched junction bases numbered 18, after V lost 0 bases and J lost 8 bases. There are 18 residues in the CDR3. Looked up from germline, CDR1 is MGHRA and CDR2 is YSYEKL. The CDR3 DNA is TGCGCCAGCAGCCAAGAAACCCAAATCGTCGACAGGGTAGGAGGCTACACCTTC. It is translated as CASSQETQIVDRVGGYTF.

The genes are TRBV18 and TRBJ2-7, with TRBD2 matching 11 bases. Trimming at V came to 4 bases and at J to 2 bases, leaving 4 bases not matched to a gene. Germline CDR1 is KGHSH and CDR2 is LQKENI. There are 15 residues in the CDR3. CDR3 loop: CASSLTSGDPYEQYF. The DNA of the CDR3 is TGTGCCAGCTCACTGACTAGCGGGGACCCCTACGAGCAGTACTTC.

This clone has a single count. The CDR3 DNA sequence: TGTGCCAGCAGTTCCCCGGGAGGGACTTACGAGCAGTACTTC. Protein sequence: CASSSPGGTYEQYF. The J gene is TRBJ2-7, the V gene TRBV28; 8 bases agree with TRBD2. V shed 4 bases and J 4 bases; nucleotides not matched to a gene: 6. Germline assignment: CDR1 MDHEN and CDR2 SYDVKM. The CDR3 is 14 residues long.

The J gene is TRBJ2-7, the V gene TRBV28, with 7 positions matching TRBD1. Germline trimming cut 6 bases from V and 1 base from J; bases unmatched to any gene: 9. Germline V gene lookup returns CDR1 MDHEN and CDR2 SYDVKM. The CDR3 sequence is 15 residues long. This CDR3 is CASSTQQGLSYEQYF. As DNA, the CDR3 is TGTGCCAGCAGCACCCAACAGGGGTTATCCTACGAGCAGTACTTC.

V gene TRBV9 combines with J gene TRBJ2-1, with 7 bases aligning to TRBD1. This CDR3 has 15 residues. CDR1 and CDR2 (germline): SGDLS, YYNGEE. V dropped 0 bases and J dropped 6; count of bases not matched to a gene: 6. The CDR3 DNA reads as TGTGCCAGCAGCGTAGCACAGGGGCCGGCCAATGAGCAGTTCTTC. As protein: CASSVAQGPANEQFF.

The V call is TRBV7-3, the J call TRBJ1-1, with 7 bases identical to TRBD1. This CDR3 has 14 amino acids. The J segment lost 4 bases and the V segment lost 5 bases, leaving 7 bases of the junction unmatched. Germline V gene sequence: CDR1 SGHTA, CDR2 FQGTGA. The CDR3 sequence is CASSLTGYGTEAFF. The CDR3 DNA reads TGTGCCAGCAGCCTGACAGGGTACGGCACTGAAGCTTTCTTT.

The chain combines TRBV5-8 with TRBJ1-2, with D perhaps matching TRBD1 (5 bases). Between the trimmed V and J ends, which lost 7 bases and 0 bases, there was a span of 19 bases. Germline V CDR1 and CDR2: SGHTS, YDEGEE. This CDR3 region has 16 residues. CDR3 sequence (DNA): TGTGCCAGCCGTGAGGGGAGGGGACTCTCTAACTATGGCTACACCTTC. Its protein product is CASREGRGLSNYGYTF.

The chain employs TRBV2 and TRBJ1-1; TRBD1 agrees at 12 bases. The CDR3 extends over 15 amino acids. Germline V gives CDR1 SNHLY, CDR2 FYNNEI. The junction had 7 bases not matched to a gene; V was cut back by 5 bases and J by 6 bases. The CDR3 spells CASSLRDRGLSEAFF. CDR3 in DNA: TGTGCCAGCAGTCTCCGGGACAGGGGGCTATCTGAAGCTTTCTTT.

The gene calls are TRBV28 and TRBJ1-2, with D tentatively TRBD1 (5 bases). Germline V gene sequence: CDR1 MDHEN, CDR2 SYDVKM. The CDR3 covers 15 residues. V was trimmed by 9 bases and J by 4 bases, leaving 21 bases between them. DNA for the CDR3: TGTGCCAGTAAGACGGTTGGGGGGATCGTCTATGGCTACACCTTC. Translation gives CASKTVGGIVYGYTF.

The chain recombines TRBV29-1 with TRBJ1-1, with no clear D. The V gene's germline CDR1 is SQVTM and CDR2 ANQGSEA. The ends were cut back, 7 bases at V and 0 bases at J, with 12 bases in the middle. The CDR3 sequence is 13 residues long. The CDR3 is CSAGVLLNTEAFF. The CDR3 bases are TGCAGCGCCGGGGTACTCCTGAACACTGAAGCTTTCTTT.

This clone was seen a handful of times. The chain employs TRBV5-1 and TRBJ1-3; D gene uncertain. CDR3 length equals 15 residues. V was clipped by 1 base and J by 0 bases, with 8 bases between them. CDR1 and CDR2 (germline): SGHRS, YFSETQ. The DNA for the CDR3 is TGCGCCAGCAGCTTGAAAGTACTCTCTGGAAACACCATATATTTT. Its protein product is CASSLKVLSGNTIYF.